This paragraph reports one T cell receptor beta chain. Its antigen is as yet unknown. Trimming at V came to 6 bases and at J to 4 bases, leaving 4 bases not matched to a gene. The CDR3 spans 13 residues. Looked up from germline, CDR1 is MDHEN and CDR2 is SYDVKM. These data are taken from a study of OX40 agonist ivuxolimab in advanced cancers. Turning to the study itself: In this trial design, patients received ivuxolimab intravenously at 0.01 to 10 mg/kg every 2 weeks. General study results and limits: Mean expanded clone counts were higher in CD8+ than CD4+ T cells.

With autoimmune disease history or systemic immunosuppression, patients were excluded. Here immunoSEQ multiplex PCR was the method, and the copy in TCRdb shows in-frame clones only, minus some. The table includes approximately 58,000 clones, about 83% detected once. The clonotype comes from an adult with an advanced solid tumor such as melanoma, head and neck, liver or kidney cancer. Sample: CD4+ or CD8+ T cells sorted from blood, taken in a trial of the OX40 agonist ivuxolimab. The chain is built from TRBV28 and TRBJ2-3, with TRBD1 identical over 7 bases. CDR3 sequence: CASSDQGADTQYF. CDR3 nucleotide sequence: TGTGCCAGCAGCGATCAGGGGGCAGATACGCAGTATTTT.